A selection of T cell receptor beta chains follows, all from one sample in a study of cytomegalovirus exposure and HLA in healthy donors. The data were produced by immunoSEQ multiplex PCR, yet TCRdb's version contains in-frame clones alone and is incomplete. The sample holds about 150,000 clones, roughly 68% seen once. The sequenced sample was PBMCs. All receptors derive from a man aged 30-40 years in good health and CMV-seropositive. The CDR3 runs from the conserved cysteine through the conserved F or W. The order of the fields is CDR3 length, J gene, V gene, CDR3 protein.

CDR3 length: 12
J gene: TRBJ2-1
V gene: TRBV7-9
CDR3 protein: CASSLTSNEQFF

CDR3 length: 15
J gene: TRBJ1-1
V gene: TRBV7-3
CDR3 protein: CASSLNRGGDTEAFF

CDR3 length: 15
J gene: TRBJ2-7
V gene: TRBV5-1
CDR3 protein: CASSLSSGRAYEQYF

CDR3 length: 13
J gene: TRBJ2-7
V gene: TRBV7-9
CDR3 protein: CSSSFLAGGEQYF

CDR3 length: 15
J gene: TRBJ1-1
V gene: TRBV5-1
CDR3 protein: CASSLARQGITEAFF

CDR3 length: 14
J gene: TRBJ1-5
V gene: TRBV2
CDR3 protein: CASSLTGGRQPQHF

CDR3 length: 13
J gene: TRBJ2-1
V gene: TRBV4-2
CDR3 protein: CASSQVRNNEQFF

CDR3 length: 14
J gene: TRBJ2-5
V gene: TRBV5-4
CDR3 protein: CASSLARDSLIRYF

CDR3 length: 15
J gene: TRBJ2-7
V gene: TRBV2
CDR3 protein: CASSGTGGATYEQYF

CDR3 length: 16
J gene: TRBJ2-3
V gene: TRBV13
CDR3 protein: CASSFRFIEGPDTQYF

CDR3 length: 15
J gene: TRBJ1-5
V gene: TRBV6-5
CDR3 protein: CASSYRQGENQPQHF